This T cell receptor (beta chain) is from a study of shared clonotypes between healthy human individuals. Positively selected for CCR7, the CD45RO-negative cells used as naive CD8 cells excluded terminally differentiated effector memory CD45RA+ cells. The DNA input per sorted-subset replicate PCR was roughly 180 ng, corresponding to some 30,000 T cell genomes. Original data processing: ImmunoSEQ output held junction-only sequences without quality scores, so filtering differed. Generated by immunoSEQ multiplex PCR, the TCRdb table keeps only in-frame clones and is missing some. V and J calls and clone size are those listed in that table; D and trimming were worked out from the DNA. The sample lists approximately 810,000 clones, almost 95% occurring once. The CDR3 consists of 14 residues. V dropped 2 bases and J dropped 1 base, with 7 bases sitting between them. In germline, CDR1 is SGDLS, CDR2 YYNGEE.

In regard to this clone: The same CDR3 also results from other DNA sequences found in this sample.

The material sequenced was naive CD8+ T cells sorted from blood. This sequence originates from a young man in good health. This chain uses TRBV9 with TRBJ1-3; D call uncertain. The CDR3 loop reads CASSVGDSGNTIYF. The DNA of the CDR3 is TGTGCCAGCAGCGTTGGGGATTCTGGAAACACCATATATTTT.